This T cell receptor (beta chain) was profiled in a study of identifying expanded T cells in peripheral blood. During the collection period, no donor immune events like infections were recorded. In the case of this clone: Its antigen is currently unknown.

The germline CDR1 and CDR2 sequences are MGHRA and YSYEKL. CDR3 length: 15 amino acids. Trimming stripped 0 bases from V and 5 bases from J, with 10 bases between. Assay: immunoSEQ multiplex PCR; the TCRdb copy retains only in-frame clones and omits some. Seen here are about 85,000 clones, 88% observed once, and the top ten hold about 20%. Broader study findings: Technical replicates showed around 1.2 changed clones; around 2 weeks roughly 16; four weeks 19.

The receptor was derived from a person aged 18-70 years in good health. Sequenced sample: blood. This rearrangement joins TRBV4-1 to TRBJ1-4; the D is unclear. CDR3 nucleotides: TGCGCCAGCAGCCAAGATCGGGGTCGCAATGAAAAACTGTTTTTT. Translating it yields CASSQDRGRNEKLFF.